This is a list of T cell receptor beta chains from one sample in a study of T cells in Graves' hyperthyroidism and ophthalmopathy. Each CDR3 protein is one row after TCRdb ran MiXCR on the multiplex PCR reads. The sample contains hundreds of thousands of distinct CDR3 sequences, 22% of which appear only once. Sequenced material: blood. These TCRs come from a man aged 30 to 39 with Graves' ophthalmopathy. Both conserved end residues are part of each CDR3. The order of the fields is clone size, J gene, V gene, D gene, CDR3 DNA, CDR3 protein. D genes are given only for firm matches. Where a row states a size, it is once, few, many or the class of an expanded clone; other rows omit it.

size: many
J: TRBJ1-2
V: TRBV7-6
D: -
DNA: TGTGCCAGCAGCTTAGGGCTTGGGGGGCAAGGTCCGGGCTACACCTTC
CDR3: CASSLGLGGQGPGYTF

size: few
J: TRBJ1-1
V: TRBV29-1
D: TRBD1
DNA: TGCAGCGCCGTAGACAGGGCCAACACTGAAGCTTTCTTT
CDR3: CSAVDRANTEAFF

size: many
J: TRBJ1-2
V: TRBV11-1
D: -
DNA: TGTGCCAGCAGCTTAGCGAGTGGGAATTTCTGGCGTGGCTACACCTTC
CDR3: CASSLASGNFWRGYTF

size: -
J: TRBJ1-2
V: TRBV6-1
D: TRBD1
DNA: TGTGCCAGCAACCGGGACAGCCGATCCTATGGCTACACCTTC
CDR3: CASNRDSRSYGYTF

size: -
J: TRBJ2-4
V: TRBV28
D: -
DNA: TGTGCCAGCAGTTCTCCCCTTATGGATCTCCTAGCCAAAAACATTCAGTACTTC
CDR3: CASSSPLMDLLAKNIQYF

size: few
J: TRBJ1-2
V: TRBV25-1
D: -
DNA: TGTGCCAGCCTTGGCGACAGCCACTATGGCTACACCTTC
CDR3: CASLGDSHYGYTF

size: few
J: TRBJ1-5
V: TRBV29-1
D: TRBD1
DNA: TGCAGCGCAAAGACAGGGGGCGATCAGCCCCAGCATTTT
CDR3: CSAKTGGDQPQHF

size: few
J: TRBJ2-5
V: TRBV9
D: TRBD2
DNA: TGTGCCAGCAGCGTAGGGCGAGGCGGGAGGGTAGGAGAGACCCAGTACTTC
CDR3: CASSVGRGGRVGETQYF

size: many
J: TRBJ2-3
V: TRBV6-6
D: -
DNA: TGTGCCAGCAGTTACGGCGGCGTCACCCACACAGATACGCAGTATTTT
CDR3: CASSYGGVTHTDTQYF

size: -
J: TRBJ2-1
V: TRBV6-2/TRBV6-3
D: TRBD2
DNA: TGTGCCAGCAGTTACTCGAGGTCCAGCGGGGTTGAGGGTGAGCAGTTCTTC
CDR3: CASSYSRSSGVEGEQFF